Listed below are T cell receptor beta chains from one sample, sequenced in a study of beta chain features in type 1 diabetes. Sequencing was performed with immunoSEQ multiplex PCR; in TCRdb, only in-frame clones are kept and a portion is missing. This table holds around 160,000 clones, about 8.1% found once. Sequencing was performed on central memory CD4+ T cells from blood. The source is a woman in her late teens or twenties with type 1 diabetes. The CDR3 runs from the conserved cysteine through the conserved F or W. The D gene is left open where the match is weak. The size of a clone is reported for some rows only, either as once, few or many, or as a class for expanded clones.

j_call: TRBJ2-5
clone_size: few
d_call: -
v_call: TRBV7-9
cdr3_aa: CASSPPLGRIRGTQYF
cdr3_nt: TGTGCCAGCAGCCCACCCCTCGGGCGAATAAGGGGGACCCAGTACTTC

j_call: TRBJ2-3
clone_size: few
d_call: TRBD1
v_call: TRBV30
cdr3_aa: CAWGTGGLSTDTQYF
cdr3_nt: TGTGCCTGGGGGACAGGGGGCCTAAGCACAGATACGCAGTATTTT

j_call: TRBJ2-1
clone_size: -
d_call: TRBD2
v_call: TRBV18
cdr3_aa: CASTSGRGEQFF
cdr3_nt: TGTGCCAGCACTAGCGGGAGGGGTGAGCAGTTCTTC

j_call: TRBJ2-7
clone_size: few
d_call: -
v_call: TRBV30
cdr3_aa: CAEGSYEQYF
cdr3_nt: TGTGCGGAGGGTTCCTACGAGCAGTACTTC

j_call: TRBJ2-7
clone_size: few
d_call: TRBD2
v_call: TRBV7-2
cdr3_aa: CASNNIAGGIYEQYF
cdr3_nt: TGTGCCAGCAACAACATAGCGGGGGGAATCTACGAGCAGTACTTC

j_call: TRBJ1-1
clone_size: -
d_call: TRBD1
v_call: TRBV2
cdr3_aa: CASKGQGATEAFF
cdr3_nt: TGTGCCAGCAAGGGGCAGGGGGCTACTGAAGCTTTCTTT

j_call: TRBJ1-6
clone_size: -
d_call: -
v_call: TRBV14
cdr3_aa: CASSQGASPLHF
cdr3_nt: TGTGCCAGCAGCCAAGGGGCGTCACCCCTCCACTTT

j_call: TRBJ2-5
clone_size: few
d_call: -
v_call: TRBV19
cdr3_aa: CASLDGSGAQETQYF
cdr3_nt: TGTGCCAGCCTGGATGGTAGCGGAGCTCAAGAGACCCAGTACTTC

j_call: TRBJ1-5
clone_size: few
d_call: -
v_call: TRBV21-1
cdr3_aa: CASSKTPGGSWQPQHF
cdr3_nt: TGTGCCAGCAGCAAAACCCCGGGAGGGAGTTGGCAGCCCCAGCATTTT

j_call: TRBJ2-1
clone_size: -
d_call: TRBD2
v_call: TRBV7-2
cdr3_aa: CASSFAGVVGNEQFF
cdr3_nt: TGTGCCAGCAGCTTTGCGGGAGTGGTCGGCAATGAGCAGTTCTTC

j_call: TRBJ2-1
clone_size: few
d_call: -
v_call: TRBV7-9
cdr3_aa: CASSPGGYEQFF
cdr3_nt: TGTGCCAGCAGCCCAGGAGGGTATGAGCAGTTCTTC

j_call: TRBJ2-7
clone_size: few
d_call: -
v_call: TRBV30
cdr3_aa: CAWSSQSSYEQYF
cdr3_nt: TGTGCCTGGAGTTCACAAAGCTCCTACGAGCAGTACTTC

j_call: TRBJ2-7
clone_size: -
d_call: TRBD2
v_call: TRBV15
cdr3_aa: CATSRDVAGTNEQYF
cdr3_nt: TGTGCCACCAGCAGAGATGTGGCAGGGACTAACGAGCAGTACTTC

j_call: TRBJ2-3
clone_size: -
d_call: TRBD1
v_call: TRBV5-1
cdr3_aa: CASSLRGQGADTQYF
cdr3_nt: TGCGCCAGCAGCTTGCGGGGACAGGGGGCAGATACGCAGTATTTT

j_call: TRBJ2-7
clone_size: -
d_call: TRBD2
v_call: TRBV5-4
cdr3_aa: CASSRGLADEQYF
cdr3_nt: TGTGCCAGCAGCCGTGGACTAGCGGACGAGCAGTACTTC

j_call: TRBJ1-2
clone_size: few
d_call: TRBD1
v_call: TRBV25-1
cdr3_aa: CASSEPGTEYGYTF
cdr3_nt: TGTGCCAGCAGTGAACCAGGGACAGAGTATGGCTACACCTTC

j_call: TRBJ1-1
clone_size: few
d_call: -
v_call: TRBV18
cdr3_aa: CASSYGLGGTEAFF
cdr3_nt: TGTGCCAGCTCATATGGTTTGGGGGGCACTGAAGCTTTCTTT

j_call: TRBJ2-5
clone_size: -
d_call: TRBD2
v_call: TRBV7-2
cdr3_aa: CASSQKRERETQYF
cdr3_nt: TGTGCCAGCAGCCAGAAGCGGGAGAGGGAGACCCAGTACTTC

j_call: TRBJ1-6
clone_size: few
d_call: TRBD1
v_call: TRBV9
cdr3_aa: CASSGRDRNSPLHF
cdr3_nt: TGTGCCAGCAGCGGTCGGGACAGAAATTCACCCCTCCACTTT

j_call: TRBJ2-7
clone_size: many
d_call: TRBD2
v_call: TRBV30
cdr3_aa: CASKSGIMSYEQYF
cdr3_nt: TGTGCCTCCAAAAGCGGGATAATGTCCTACGAGCAGTACTTC

j_call: TRBJ2-5
clone_size: -
d_call: TRBD2
v_call: TRBV9
cdr3_aa: CASAGLAGPQETQYF
cdr3_nt: TGTGCCAGCGCGGGACTAGCGGGACCCCAAGAGACCCAGTACTTC

j_call: TRBJ2-3
clone_size: few
d_call: -
v_call: TRBV7-2
cdr3_aa: CASSLLGPGTDTQYF
cdr3_nt: TGTGCCAGCAGCTTACTCGGTCCAGGGACAGATACGCAGTATTTT

j_call: TRBJ2-4
clone_size: few
d_call: -
v_call: TRBV4-3
cdr3_aa: CASSQVVTQTGKNIQYF
cdr3_nt: TGCGCCAGCAGCCAAGTAGTGACTCAGACGGGGAAAAACATTCAGTACTTC

j_call: TRBJ2-2
clone_size: -
d_call: -
v_call: TRBV10-3
cdr3_aa: CAITPQGGNTGELFF
cdr3_nt: TGTGCCATCACCCCTCAAGGGGGAAACACCGGGGAGCTGTTTTTT

j_call: TRBJ1-5
clone_size: -
d_call: -
v_call: TRBV29-1
cdr3_aa: CSVEDPGQPQHF
cdr3_nt: TGCAGCGTTGAAGATCCGGGGCAGCCCCAGCATTTT

j_call: TRBJ1-5
clone_size: -
d_call: -
v_call: TRBV7-2
cdr3_aa: CASSIEPRRPQHF
cdr3_nt: TGTGCCAGCAGTATTGAGCCTCGCCGGCCCCAGCATTTT

j_call: TRBJ2-2
clone_size: few
d_call: -
v_call: TRBV11-3
cdr3_aa: CASSFPPGTNTGELFF
cdr3_nt: TGTGCCAGCAGCTTCCCTCCGGGAACGAACACCGGGGAGCTGTTTTTT

j_call: TRBJ2-7
clone_size: -
d_call: TRBD1
v_call: TRBV7-2
cdr3_aa: CASSQTGANYEQYF
cdr3_nt: TGTGCCAGCAGCCAGACAGGGGCAAACTACGAGCAGTACTTC

j_call: TRBJ2-1
clone_size: few
d_call: -
v_call: TRBV11-3
cdr3_aa: CASSLVQGRNEQFF
cdr3_nt: TGTGCCAGCAGCTTAGTCCAGGGTAGGAATGAGCAGTTCTTC

j_call: TRBJ2-7
clone_size: -
d_call: -
v_call: TRBV6-5
cdr3_aa: CATVDFTSYEQYF
cdr3_nt: TGTGCCACCGTTGACTTTACCTCCTACGAGCAGTACTTC

j_call: TRBJ2-2
clone_size: few
d_call: TRBD1
v_call: TRBV5-1
cdr3_aa: CASSAPGQANTGELFF
cdr3_nt: TGCGCCAGCAGCGCACCGGGACAGGCGAACACCGGGGAGCTGTTTTTT

j_call: TRBJ2-2
clone_size: few
d_call: TRBD2
v_call: TRBV5-1
cdr3_aa: CASSEGLEAGELFF
cdr3_nt: TGCGCCAGCAGCGAAGGACTAGAGGCCGGGGAGCTGTTTTTT

j_call: TRBJ2-1
clone_size: few
d_call: -
v_call: TRBV7-2
cdr3_aa: CASSLSGGGGNEQFF
cdr3_nt: TGTGCCAGCAGCTTATCGGGGGGAGGGGGCAATGAGCAGTTCTTC

j_call: TRBJ1-2
clone_size: few
d_call: -
v_call: TRBV7-2
cdr3_aa: CASSLDQGNYGYTF
cdr3_nt: TGTGCCAGCAGCTTAGATCAGGGGAACTATGGCTACACCTTC

j_call: TRBJ2-1
clone_size: -
d_call: TRBD2
v_call: TRBV9
cdr3_aa: CASSVVAGGYNEQFF
cdr3_nt: TGTGCCAGCAGCGTGGTAGCGGGGGGCTACAATGAGCAGTTCTTC

j_call: TRBJ2-5
clone_size: -
d_call: TRBD1
v_call: TRBV6-6
cdr3_aa: CASSPGQGTETQYF
cdr3_nt: TGTGCCAGCAGTCCCGGACAGGGGACGGAGACCCAGTACTTC